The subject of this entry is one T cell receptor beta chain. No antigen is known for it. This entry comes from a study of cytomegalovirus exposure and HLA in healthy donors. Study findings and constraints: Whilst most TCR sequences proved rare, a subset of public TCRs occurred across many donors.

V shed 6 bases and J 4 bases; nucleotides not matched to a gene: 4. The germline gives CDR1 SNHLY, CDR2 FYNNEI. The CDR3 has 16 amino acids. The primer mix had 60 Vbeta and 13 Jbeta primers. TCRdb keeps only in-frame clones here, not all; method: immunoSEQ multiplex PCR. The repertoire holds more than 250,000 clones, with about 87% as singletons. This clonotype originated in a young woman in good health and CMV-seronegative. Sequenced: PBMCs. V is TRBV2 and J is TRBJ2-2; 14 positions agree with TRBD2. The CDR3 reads CASRGTSGGGTGELFF. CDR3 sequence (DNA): TGTGCCAGCAGGGGGACTAGCGGGGGAGGCACCGGGGAGCTGTTTTTT.